These 17 T cell receptor beta chains came from one sample sequenced in a study of cytomegalovirus exposure and HLA in healthy donors. Sequencing used immunoSEQ multiplex PCR; TCRdb keeps in-frame clones, though not all of them. Among under 200,000 clones, about 89% were seen once, and the ten largest hold 3%. Material for sequencing was PBMCs. The receptor set was obtained from a woman younger than 30 in good health and CMV-seropositive.

This clone was seen repeatedly, ten times or more. This chain joins TRBV6-5 and TRBJ1-2, with 7 bases that match TRBD1. V lost 4 bases, J lost 9 bases, and 11 bases stayed unmatched. Looked up from germline, CDR1 is MNHEY and CDR2 is SVGAGI. The CDR3 contains 14 residues. CDR3 in DNA: TGTGCCAGCAGTTTCATGGGACAGCTTGTGAGCTACACCTTC. Its protein is CASSFMGQLVSYTF.

CDR3 DNA sequence: TGTGCCATCAGTGTGGCACAGTTCTACGAGCAGTACTTC. This codes for CAISVAQFYEQYF. This rearrangement joins TRBV10-3 to TRBJ2-7; D is ambiguous. V gave up 4 bases and J gave up 3 bases, with 10 bases separating them. Germline lookup yields CDR1 ENHRY and CDR2 SYGVKD. There are 13 residues in the CDR3.

V and J are TRBV15 and TRBJ2-1, with TRBD1 matching 8 bases. Germline V lookup: CDR1 LNHNV, CDR2 YYDKDF (reference sequence). The CDR3 is made up of 15 amino acids. V was pared by 4 bases and J by 4 bases, with 6 bases of the junction left unmatched. The CDR3 here is CATSMGQAVYNEQFF. For the CDR3, the DNA is TGTGCCACCAGCATGGGACAGGCCGTTTACAATGAGCAGTTCTTC.

The gene calls are TRBV28 and TRBJ2-7; D possibly corresponds to TRBD2 (6 bases). The CDR3 sequence is 16 residues long. V was cut by 5 bases and J by 6 bases, with 23 bases left in between. Germline V gives CDR1 MDHEN, CDR2 SYDVKM. The CDR3 region is CASSPHVGLAAFEQYF. DNA of the CDR3: TGTGCCAGCAGTCCCCATGTAGGGTTAGCGGCATTCGAGCAGTACTTC.

The gene calls are TRBV28 and TRBJ1-5, with 9 bases fitting TRBD1. Germline CDR1 is MDHEN and CDR2 is SYDVKM. V gave up 10 bases and J gave up 0 bases; unmatched junction bases: 7. This CDR3 region has 15 residues. The CDR3 DNA sequence: TGTGCCATTCGACAGGGGGTTACTAGCAATCAGCCCCAGCATTTT. This encodes CAIRQGVTSNQPQHF.

This sequence joins TRBV5-1 and TRBJ2-5, with TRBD1 as a possible D gene (5 bases). Germline V gene sequence: CDR1 SGHRS, CDR2 YFSETQ. CDR3 length: 18 amino acids. V shed 1 base and J shed 3 bases, with 22 bases lying between them. In nucleotides, the CDR3 is TGCGCCAGCAGCTTGTCAGCAGGGCGAGTTACACTGGAAGAGACCCAGTACTTC. Translation gives CASSLSAGRVTLEETQYF.

The CDR3: CASSLVSGTFYGYTF. DNA for the CDR3: TGTGCCAGCAGCTTAGTGTCAGGAACATTCTATGGCTACACCTTC. The V call is TRBV7-9, the J call TRBJ1-2, with D unclear. V was pared by 1 base and J by 4 bases, with 13 bases between. The CDR3 spans 15 residues. The germline gives CDR1 SEHNR, CDR2 FQNEAQ (reference sequence).

This chain links TRBV18 with TRBJ2-7, with 8 positions matching TRBD2. Germline trimming cut 3 bases from V and 2 bases from J; bases unmatched to any gene: 12. Germline V CDR1 and CDR2: KGHSH, LQKENI. The CDR3 spans 17 residues. The CDR3 reads CASSPPSRAGGTYEQYF. As DNA, the CDR3 is TGTGCCAGCTCACCCCCTTCGAGGGCGGGGGGAACCTACGAGCAGTACTTC.

The rearrangement joins TRBV11-2 to TRBJ2-5, with D possibly TRBD1 on 6 matching bases. Trimming shortened V by 0 bases and J by 5 bases, and 16 bases separated the two germline ends. Germline V gives CDR1 SGHAT, CDR2 FQNNGV. The CDR3 loop spans 16 amino acids. This chain's CDR3 is CASSLDPLGGGETQYF. The CDR3 DNA reads as TGTGCCAGCAGCTTAGACCCCCTAGGGGGTGGGGAGACCCAGTACTTC.

The rearrangement links TRBV5-6 to TRBJ1-3; D perhaps matches TRBD1 (6 bases). Germline V gene data show CDR1 as SGHDT and CDR2 as YYEEEE. The V end was cut by 0 bases, the J end by 6 bases, with 10 bases between. The CDR3 consists of 14 residues. CDR3 residues: CASSLAGDANTIYF. DNA for the CDR3: TGTGCCAGCAGCTTGGCAGGGGATGCAAACACCATATATTTT.

The chain combines TRBV5-1 with TRBJ1-6; TRBD1 matches at 9 bases. Germline CDR1 reads SGHRS; CDR2 reads YFSETQ. This CDR3 has 15 amino acids. The V and J ends lost 0 bases and 8 bases, in that order; junction bases with no gene match: 3. CDR3 coding DNA: TGCGCCAGCAGCTTGGCTGGGACAGGGTATTCACCCCTCCACTTT. It encodes CASSLAGTGYSPLHF.

As for this clone: The junction does not match germline at one end; this may be a read error. V and J are TRBV4-1 and TRBJ2-1; tentative D call: TRBD1 (5 bases). The germline CDR1 and CDR2 sequences are MGHRA and YSYEKL. This CDR3 contains 11 residues. The CDR3 sequence is CASNQDSEQFF. The DNA of the CDR3 is TGCGCCAGCAACCAAGACAGTGAGCAGTTCTTC.

The CDR3 DNA follows: TGTGCCAGCAGTCCTCTTCAGGGGCATCAGCCCCAGCATTTT. Its translation: CASSPLQGHQPQHF. The chain recombines TRBV28 with TRBJ1-5, with D possibly TRBD1 on 6 matching bases. The CDR3 runs to 14 residues. V lost 5 bases and J 5 bases, leaving 13 bases between the germline ends. Germline V gives CDR1 MDHEN, CDR2 SYDVKM.

V is TRBV15 and J is TRBJ2-4, with 8 bases fitting TRBD1. The germline CDR1 and CDR2 sequences are LNHNV and YYDKDF (reference sequence). The J segment lost 12 bases and the V segment lost 1 base, leaving 5 bases of the junction unmatched. The CDR3 consists of 13 residues. CDR3 region: CATSRVDREHQYF. The CDR3 DNA is TGTGCCACCAGCAGAGTGGACAGGGAGCATCAGTACTTC. The full variable domain, completed using reference TRBV15 and TRBJ2-4, is DAMVIQNPRYQVTQFGKPVTLSCSQTLNHNVMYWYQQKSSQAPKLLFHYYDKDFNNEADTPDNFQSRRPNTSFCFLDIRSPGLGDTAMYLCATSRVDREHQYFGAGTRLSVL.

This chain links TRBV7-2 with TRBJ2-1; D perhaps matches TRBD1 (6 bases). V lost 1 base, J lost 9 bases, and 22 bases lay in between. The CDR3 contains 17 residues. CDR1 is SGHTA, CDR2 FQGNSA, per germline. CDR3 DNA sequence: TGTGCCAGCAGCTTAGTCCTGTCGGCCCCTCTGGGGGCTGAGCAGTTCTTC. This translates into CASSLVLSAPLGAEQFF.

J is TRBJ1-1 and V is TRBV7-2, with 7 bases that match TRBD1. Germline V CDR1 and CDR2: SGHTA, FQGNSA. The V and J ends lost 5 bases and 4 bases, in that order; junction bases with no gene match: 10. The CDR3 length is 15 residues. CDR3 in DNA: TGTGCCAGCAGCCTAAGACAGGGCAGGGGCACTGAAGCTTTCTTT. This encodes CASSLRQGRGTEAFF.

This rearrangement joins TRBV4-3 to TRBJ2-1; 11 nucleotides agree with TRBD2. The V and J ends lost 3 bases and 2 bases, in that order; junction bases with no gene match: 0. Germline values: CDR1 LGHNA, CDR2 YSLEER. The CDR3 runs 15 residues. The CDR3 DNA is TGCGCCAGCAGCCAGACTAGCGGGGCCTACAATGAGCAGTTCTTC. Encoded protein: CASSQTSGAYNEQFF.